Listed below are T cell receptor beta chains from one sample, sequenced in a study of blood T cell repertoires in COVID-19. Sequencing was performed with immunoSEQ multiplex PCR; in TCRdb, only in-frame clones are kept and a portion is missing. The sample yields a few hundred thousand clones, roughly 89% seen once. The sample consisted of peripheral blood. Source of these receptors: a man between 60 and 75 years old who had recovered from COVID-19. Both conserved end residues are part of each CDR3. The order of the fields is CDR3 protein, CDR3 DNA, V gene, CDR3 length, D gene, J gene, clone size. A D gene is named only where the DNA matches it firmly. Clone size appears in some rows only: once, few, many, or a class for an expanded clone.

CASSPLGLAGVVNEQFF,TGTGCCAGCAGCCCCCTCGGCCTAGCGGGAGTAGTCAATGAGCAGTTCTTC,TRBV3-1/TRBV3-2,17,TRBD2,TRBJ2-1,.
CASSFRTGAVVFSEQYF,TGTGCCAGCAGCTTCCGGACAGGGGCTGTAGTCTTCAGCGAGCAGTACTTC,TRBV7-8,17,TRBD1,TRBJ2-7,.
CASSPDRVNQPQHF,TGTGCCAGCTCACCCGACAGGGTCAATCAGCCCCAGCATTTT,TRBV18,14,TRBD1,TRBJ1-5,.
CASSLPSSYEQYF,TGTGCCAGCAGCCTTCCCAGCTCCTACGAGCAGTACTTC,TRBV7-9,13,.,TRBJ2-7,few
CASSPPGIAGNTDTQYF,TGTGCCAGCAGCCCACCGGGGATAGCGGGGAACACAGATACGCAGTATTTT,TRBV13,17,TRBD2,TRBJ2-3,.
CASSQPGQGLHEQFF,TGTGCCAGCAGTCAACCGGGACAGGGACTTCATGAGCAGTTCTTC,TRBV27,15,TRBD1,TRBJ2-1,.
CATSWGPGVNSPLHF,TGTGCCACCAGCTGGGGGCCAGGCGTAAATTCACCCCTCCACTTT,TRBV15,15,.,TRBJ1-6,.
CASSPSRGSPDTQYF,TGTGCCAGCAGCCCCTCGAGGGGGAGCCCAGATACGCAGTATTTT,TRBV9,15,.,TRBJ2-3,.
CASSRTLDKNTEAFF,TGCGCCAGCAGCCGGACCTTGGACAAGAACACTGAAGCTTTCTTT,TRBV4-3,15,.,TRBJ1-1,.
CASSNAGFTSGTSKNIQYF,TGTGCCAGCTCAAACGCCGGATTTACATCCGGGACTAGTAAAAACATTCAGTACTTC,TRBV18,19,TRBD2,TRBJ2-4,.
CAIGEAVTYEQYF,TGTGCCATCGGTGAGGCGGTTACCTACGAGCAGTACTTC,TRBV10-3,13,.,TRBJ2-7,.
CASSLLGEGRANVLTF,TGCGCCAGCAGCTTGCTAGGGGAGGGTCGGGCCAACGTCCTGACTTTC,TRBV5-1,16,TRBD2,TRBJ2-6,.
CASSLRTSGRASYEQYF,TGTGCCAGCAGTCTTCGGACTAGCGGGAGGGCATCCTACGAGCAGTACTTC,TRBV27,17,TRBD2,TRBJ2-7,.
CASSPRLAAGGPGEETQYF,TGTGCCAGCAGCCCCCGGTTGGCAGCGGGAGGCCCAGGAGAAGAGACCCAGTACTTC,TRBV9,19,TRBD2,TRBJ2-5,.
CASSLSGGGGYTF,TGTGCCAGCAGCTTAAGTGGGGGCGGTGGCTACACCTTC,TRBV5-4,13,.,TRBJ1-2,.
CASSRDRAQPQHF,TGTGCCAGCAGTAGGGACAGGGCTCAGCCCCAGCATTTT,TRBV27,13,TRBD1,TRBJ1-5,.
CSASQGETQYF,TGCAGTGCTAGTCAGGGAGAGACCCAGTACTTC,TRBV20-1,11,.,TRBJ2-5,.